Following are 32 T cell receptor beta chains from one sample sequenced in a study of T cell repertoires in ileal Crohn's disease. Time point in this sample: inflamed ileum from the surgical specimen. Sequenced by immunoSEQ multiplex PCR; TCRdb stores in-frame clones only, minus some. The table has about 14,000 clones, approximately 80% seen once. The sequenced sample was ileal tissue. Receptor source: an adult with Crohn's disease.

The chain uses TRBV5-6 and TRBJ1-2; 8 nucleotides align to TRBD1. Germline values: CDR1 SGHDT, CDR2 YYEEEE. The V segment lost 0 bases and the J segment 4 bases; nucleotides outside the gene matches: 5. This CDR3 comprises 15 residues. This CDR3 reads CASSLETGALYGYTF. CDR3 DNA: TGTGCCAGCAGCTTGGAGACAGGGGCCCTCTATGGCTACACCTTC.

The chain combines TRBV19 with TRBJ2-2; 11 bases are a match to TRBD1. Trimming took 8 bases from V and 7 from J; bases not matched to a gene: 3. Per germline, CDR1 LNHDA and CDR2 SQIVND (reference sequence). The CDR3 runs 13 residues. CDR3 region: CASLGQGGGELFF. For the CDR3, the DNA is TGTGCCAGTTTGGGACAGGGGGGCGGGGAGCTGTTTTTT.

The V gene is TRBV7-8, the J gene TRBJ1-2; D is unresolved. The V end lost 3 bases, the J end lost 8 bases, and 10 bases lay between the germline ends. Germline V lookup: CDR1 SGHVS, CDR2 FQNEAQ. CDR3 length: 12 residues. DNA for the CDR3: TGTGCCAGCAGCTTTCGGCGGGGAGGCTACACCTTC. Protein sequence: CASSFRRGGYTF.

J is TRBJ2-7 and V is TRBV11-2, with 10 bases that match TRBD1. Germline V lookup: CDR1 SGHAT, CDR2 FQNNGV. The CDR3 sequence is 14 residues long. V lost 4 bases to trimming and J lost 2 bases; unmatched junction nucleotides: 2. Here the CDR3 reads CASSWGTGAYEQYF. The CDR3 coding sequence is TGTGCCAGCAGCTGGGGGACAGGGGCCTACGAGCAGTACTTC.

This rearrangement joins TRBV2 to TRBJ2-2; 8 bases fit TRBD2. The junction had 6 bases not matched to a gene; V was cut back by 5 bases and J by 1 base. This CDR3 is 16 amino acids long. CDR1 is SNHLY and CDR2 is FYNNEI in the germline V gene. This CDR3 reads CASSFAGGMNTGELFF. CDR3 sequence (DNA): TGTGCCAGCAGTTTCGCGGGGGGTATGAACACCGGGGAGCTGTTTTTT.

This clone appeared once. The rearrangement joins TRBV6-1 to TRBJ2-3; the D gene is possibly TRBD1 (5 bases). V lost 0 bases and J 3 bases, leaving 16 bases between the germline ends. The germline gives CDR1 MNHNS, CDR2 SASEGT. The CDR3 is 17 amino acids. The CDR3 sequence is CASSEALDTPVTDTQYF. The CDR3 DNA sequence: TGTGCCAGCAGTGAAGCGTTGGACACCCCCGTGACAGATACGCAGTATTTT.

This chain links TRBV20-1 with TRBJ2-7; tentative D call: TRBD2 (5 bases). The V end was cut by 6 bases, the J end by 4 bases, with 10 bases between. CDR1 and CDR2 (germline): DFQATT, SNEGSKA (reference sequence). The CDR3 length is 11 residues. The CDR3 is CSAQGLYEQYF. The CDR3, as DNA: TGCAGTGCCCAAGGACTGTACGAGCAGTACTTC.

The chain joins TRBV19 to TRBJ1-6, with TRBD1 matching over 8 bases. The germline gives CDR1 LNHDA, CDR2 SQIVND (reference sequence). The CDR3 totals 15 residues. The ends lost 1 base at V and 10 bases at J; junction bases unmatched: 6. This chain's CDR3 is CASSIGLAGGSPLHF. The CDR3 region has the DNA TGTGCCAGTAGTATAGGGCTGGCAGGGGGCTCACCCCTCCACTTT.

By share, this clone counts as medium-sized. The rearrangement uses TRBV5-4 and TRBJ1-6; D is ambiguous. The V gene's germline CDR1 is SGHNT and CDR2 YYREEE (reference sequence). This CDR3 has 16 residues. Between the trimmed V and J ends, which lost 3 bases and 7 bases, there was a span of 17 bases. This chain's CDR3 is CASSSTPKDLNSPLHF. DNA for the CDR3: TGTGCCAGCAGCTCCACTCCAAAGGACTTAAATTCACCCCTCCACTTT.

The rearrangement joins TRBV10-1 to TRBJ2-7, with 9 bases matching TRBD1. Per the germline V gene, CDR1 is WNHNN and CDR2 is SYGVQD (reference sequence). This CDR3 has 14 amino acids. With V trimmed by 6 bases and J by 10 bases, 13 bases remained unmatched. The CDR3 reads CASSPPGQGSKQYF. The CDR3 DNA follows: TGCGCCAGCAGCCCCCCGGGACAGGGATCGAAACAGTACTTC.

The genes are TRBV7-7 and TRBJ2-7; maybe TRBD1 (7 bases). The CDR3 spans 15 residues. Between the trimmed V and J ends, which lost 1 base and 4 bases, there was a span of 14 bases. The V gene's germline CDR1 is SSHAT and CDR2 FNYEAQ (reference sequence). The CDR3 loop reads CASSLGAGQMYEQYF. CDR3 nucleotide sequence: TGTGCCAGCAGCTTAGGGGCGGGACAGATGTACGAGCAGTACTTC. The full variable domain, its missing parts supplied by reference TRBV7-7 and TRBJ2-7, is GAGVSQSPRYKVTKRGQDVTLRCDPISSHATLYWYQQALGQGPEFLTYFNYEAQPDKSGLPSDRFSAERPEGSISTLTIQRTEQRDSAMYRCASSLGAGQMYEQYFGPGTRLTVT.

The V and J genes are TRBV10-1 and TRBJ1-1; D is ambiguous. Per the germline V gene, CDR1 is WNHNN and CDR2 is SYGVQD (reference sequence). The CDR3 runs 13 residues. The V end was cut by 7 bases, the J end by 2 bases, with 11 bases between. The CDR3 sequence is CASKGRINTEAFF. The CDR3 region has the DNA TGCGCCAGCAAAGGACGGATAAACACTGAAGCTTTCTTT.

The V and J genes are TRBV6-1 and TRBJ1-1, with D possibly being TRBD1 (5 bases). In germline, CDR1 is MNHNS, CDR2 SASEGT. Trimming took 2 bases from V and 0 from J, leaving 13 bases between them. CDR3 length: 16 amino acids. The CDR3 DNA follows: TGTGCCAGCAGTGAAAGGGGAAGGGCCATGAACACTGAAGCTTTCTTT. Protein product: CASSERGRAMNTEAFF.

The chain combines TRBV19 with TRBJ1-5, with D perhaps TRBD1 (5 bases). This CDR3 comprises 15 residues. The V end was cut by 3 bases, the J end by 5 bases, with 14 bases between. Per germline, CDR1 LNHDA and CDR2 SQIVND (reference sequence). The DNA of the CDR3 is TGTGCCAGTAGTATTCGGGCTGGGGCTGATCAGCCCCAGCATTTT. Residues: CASSIRAGADQPQHF.

The J gene is TRBJ1-1, the V gene TRBV27; 8 nucleotides match TRBD1. Germline values: CDR1 MNHEY, CDR2 SMNVEV (reference sequence). V lost 7 bases to trimming and J lost 6 bases; unmatched junction nucleotides: 7. This CDR3 comprises 13 residues. The CDR3 DNA reads as TGTGCCAGCAATACCAGGGGGCTCCCTGAAGCTTTCTTT. Its protein product is CASNTRGLPEAFF.

On this clone itself: One end of the junction varies from germline; a read error may be responsible. The chain has TRBV7-7 and TRBJ2-7; D remains unclear. The V gene's germline CDR1 is SSHAT and CDR2 FNYEAQ (reference sequence). The CDR3 has 14 residues. The CDR3 loop reads CASSLSPESYEQYF. CDR3 nucleotides: TGTGCTAGCAGCTTATCTCCAGAGTCCTACGAGCAGTACTTC.

This clone was found once. The junction differs from germline at one of its ends, possibly a read error. This chain joins TRBV20-1 and TRBJ2-5; D unclear. Germline V gives CDR1 DFQATT, CDR2 SNEGSKA (reference sequence). The CDR3 is 11 residues long. The CDR3 bases are TGCAGTGCTATAGGCGAAGAGGCCCAGTACTTC. This codes for CSAIGEEAQYF.

This clone came up once. The chain carries TRBV30 and TRBJ1-1; maybe TRBD1 (5 bases). V was trimmed by 1 base and J by 4 bases, leaving 13 bases between them. Germline V gives CDR1 GTSNPN, CDR2 SVGIG (reference sequence). This CDR3 is built from 14 residues. Here the CDR3 DNA reads TGTGCCTGGAGTGGGTCTGGGGCGGTCACTGAAGCTTTCTTT. Protein product: CAWSGSGAVTEAFF. Complete variable domain (other parts from reference TRBV30 and TRBJ1-1): SQTIHQWPATLVQPVGSPLSLECTVEGTSNPNLYWYRQAAGRGLQLLFYSVGIGQISSEVPQNLSASRPQDRQFILSSKKLLLSDSGFYLCAWSGSGAVTEAFFGQGTRLTVV.

The gene calls are TRBV5-1 and TRBJ1-2; the D gene is possibly TRBD1 (5 bases). The germline CDR1 and CDR2 sequences are SGHRS and YFSETQ. This CDR3 has 15 amino acids. The germline V and J ends were trimmed by 5 bases and 0 bases, with 14 bases remaining between them. The DNA of the CDR3 is TGCGCCAGCAGTTCGGGGGGGTCCGCTAACTATGGCTACACCTTC. Its translation: CASSSGGSANYGYTF.

This chain joins TRBV10-3 and TRBJ1-1; 7 nucleotides agree with TRBD1. The CDR3 length is 14 residues. Germline values: CDR1 ENHRY, CDR2 SYGVKD. V shed 3 bases and J 6 bases; nucleotides not matched to a gene: 7. The CDR3 is CAISDLGGWAEAFF. DNA of the CDR3: TGTGCCATCAGTGATTTAGGGGGCTGGGCTGAAGCTTTCTTT.

The rearrangement links TRBV18 to TRBJ2-7, with D tentatively TRBD1 or TRBD2 (5 bases each). Germline V CDR1 and CDR2: KGHSH, LQKENI. This CDR3 comprises 16 residues. V was pared by 0 bases and J by 5 bases, with 17 bases between. The CDR3 sequence: CASSPPGTGRGNEQYF. CDR3 DNA sequence: TGTGCCAGCTCACCACCCGGGACGGGCCGAGGGAACGAGCAGTACTTC. Filled out from reference TRBV18 and TRBJ2-7, the complete variable domain reads NAGVMQNPRHLVRRRGQEARLRCSPMKGHSHVYWYRQLPEEGLKFMVYLQKENIIDESGMPKERFSAEFPKEGPSILRIQQVVRGDSAAYFCASSPPGTGRGNEQYFGPGTRLTVT.

The V gene is TRBV30, the J gene TRBJ1-2; 8 bases map to TRBD1. Germline V gene data show CDR1 as GTSNPN and CDR2 as SVGIG (reference sequence). Trimming cost V 4 bases and J 8 bases; bases outside gene matches: 12. The CDR3 sequence is 14 residues long. The CDR3 bases are TGTGCCTGGAACAAATTGGACAGGGAGGAAGGCTACACCTTC. Its protein product is CAWNKLDREEGYTF.

The V gene is TRBV6-5, the J gene TRBJ1-1; maybe TRBD1 (6 bases). This CDR3 has 14 amino acids. Germline CDR1 is MNHEY and CDR2 is SVGAGI. Trimming pared 5 bases from V and 0 bases from J, leaving 10 bases between. CDR3 sequence: CASSRQVMNTEAFF. The CDR3 bases are TGTGCCAGCAGTCGACAGGTTATGAACACTGAAGCTTTCTTT.

The chain links TRBV5-1 to TRBJ2-7, with 10 bases matching TRBD1. Germline assignment: CDR1 SGHRS and CDR2 YFSETQ. The CDR3 sequence is 14 residues long. V was clipped by 4 bases and J by 3 bases; unmatched bases: 4. CDR3 nucleotides: TGCGCCAGCAGCAGGGACAGGGGAGGCTACGAGCAGTACTTC. Its protein is CASSRDRGGYEQYF.

The V and J genes are TRBV11-2 and TRBJ1-2, with TRBD1 matching 9 bases. CDR3 size: 13 residues. The trim removed 5 bases at V and 4 bases at J, leaving 2 bases unmatched. The germline CDR1 and CDR2 sequences are SGHAT and FQNNGV. The CDR3 loop reads CASSQDRGYGYTF. In DNA, the CDR3 is TGTGCCAGCAGCCAGGACAGGGGCTATGGCTACACCTTC.

The V gene is TRBV30, the J gene TRBJ1-4, with a tentative D call TRBD1 (6 bases). The V end lost 2 bases, the J end lost 12 bases, and 16 bases lay between the germline ends. CDR3 length: 13 residues. Germline CDR1 reads GTSNPN; CDR2 reads SVGIG (reference sequence). The CDR3 spells CAWSTGTGRQLFF. CDR3 in DNA: TGTGCCTGGAGTACGGGAACAGGGAGACAACTGTTTTTT.

This clone has a single count. The V call is TRBV5-1, the J call TRBJ2-2; a weak D match, TRBD1 (5 bases). CDR1 and CDR2 from the germline V gene are SGHRS and YFSETQ. Trimming took 5 bases from V and 6 from J, leaving 17 bases between them. The CDR3 consists of 15 residues. CDR3 region: CASSTGREESGELFF. The CDR3 bases are TGCGCCAGCAGTACCGGCAGGGAAGAGTCCGGGGAGCTGTTTTTT.

The chain joins TRBV9 to TRBJ2-2, with D unresolved. The V end was cut by 1 base, the J end by 7 bases, with 8 bases between. CDR1 is SGDLS and CDR2 is YYNGEE in the germline V gene. This CDR3 contains 13 residues. This CDR3 reads CASSVQVYGELFF. CDR3 coding DNA: TGTGCCAGCAGCGTACAGGTATACGGGGAGCTGTTTTTT.

The rearrangement links TRBV2 to TRBJ2-3, with 7 bases identical to TRBD1. CDR3 size: 19 residues. After removal of 5 bases from V and 3 bases from J, the junction contained 20 bases not matched to a gene. Germline V gene data show CDR1 as SNHLY and CDR2 as FYNNEI. CDR3 in amino acids: CASSFRDSDPAPLTDTQYF. As DNA, the CDR3 is TGTGCCAGCAGTTTCCGGGACAGCGACCCTGCACCGCTGACAGATACGCAGTATTTT.

This clone was picked up a small number of times. This chain connects TRBV9 to TRBJ1-2, with no clear D. V lost 0 bases, J lost 3 bases, and 6 bases lay in between. This CDR3 is 13 amino acids long. Germline lookup yields CDR1 SGDLS and CDR2 YYNGEE. Here the CDR3 DNA reads TGTGCCAGCAGCGTAGAGGATCACTATGGCTACACCTTC. Amino acids: CASSVEDHYGYTF.

CDR3 sequence: CASSLSGMGGYYEQYF. The CDR3 DNA reads as TGTGCCAGCAGTTTATCAGGGATGGGAGGGTACTACGAGCAGTACTTC. The chain employs TRBV28 and TRBJ2-7; 7 bases are shared with TRBD2. The CDR3 is made up of 16 amino acids. V shed 1 base, J shed 3 bases, and the junction held 9 bases outside the gene matches. Looked up from germline, CDR1 is MDHEN and CDR2 is SYDVKM.

The CDR3 region has the DNA TGTGCCAGCAGCTGGTCCGGGGGGAGCACAGATACGCAGTATTTT. Residues: CASSWSGGSTDTQYF. The chain is built from TRBV11-3 and TRBJ2-3; the match to TRBD2 covers 7 bases. Germline CDR1 SGHNT, CDR2 YENEEA. With 4 bases clipped from V and 0 bases from J, the junction kept 4 bases outside the gene matches. The CDR3 extends over 15 amino acids.